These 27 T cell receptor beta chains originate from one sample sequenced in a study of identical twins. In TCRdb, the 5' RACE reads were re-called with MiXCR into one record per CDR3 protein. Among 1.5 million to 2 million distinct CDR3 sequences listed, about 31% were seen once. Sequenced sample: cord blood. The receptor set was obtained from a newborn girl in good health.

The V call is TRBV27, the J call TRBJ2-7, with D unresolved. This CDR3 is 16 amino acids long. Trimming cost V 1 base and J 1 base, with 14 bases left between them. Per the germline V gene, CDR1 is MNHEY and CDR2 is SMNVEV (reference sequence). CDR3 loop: CASSLFFKARSYEQYF. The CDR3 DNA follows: TGTGCCAGCAGTTTATTCTTTAAGGCCCGATCCTACGAGCAGTACTTC.

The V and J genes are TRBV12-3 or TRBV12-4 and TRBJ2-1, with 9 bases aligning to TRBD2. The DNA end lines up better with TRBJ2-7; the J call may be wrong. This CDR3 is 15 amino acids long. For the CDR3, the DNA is TGTGCCAGCAGACCTTGGACTAGCGCCTACAATGAGCAGTACTTC. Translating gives CASRPWTSAYNEQYF.

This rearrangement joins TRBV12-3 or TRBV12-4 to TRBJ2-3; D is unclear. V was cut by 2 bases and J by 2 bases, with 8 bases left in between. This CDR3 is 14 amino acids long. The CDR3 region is CASSLHGATDTQYF. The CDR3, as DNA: TGTGCCAGCAGTTTACATGGAGCCACAGATACGCAGTATTTT.

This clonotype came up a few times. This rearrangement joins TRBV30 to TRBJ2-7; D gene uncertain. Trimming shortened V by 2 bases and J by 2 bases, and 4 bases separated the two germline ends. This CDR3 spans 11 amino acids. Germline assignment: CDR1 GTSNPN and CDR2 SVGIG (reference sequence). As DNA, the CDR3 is TGTGCCTGGAGTAGGGCCTACGAGCAGTACTTC. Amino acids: CAWSRAYEQYF.

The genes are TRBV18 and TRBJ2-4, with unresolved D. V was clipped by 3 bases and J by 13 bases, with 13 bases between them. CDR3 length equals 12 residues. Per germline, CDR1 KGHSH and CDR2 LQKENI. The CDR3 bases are TGTGCCAGCTCACCTCGCCTAGAGGCCCAGTACTTC. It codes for CASSPRLEAQYF.

This CDR3 reads CSARDGTSGSYEQYF. CDR3 nucleotide sequence: TGCAGTGCTAGAGATGGGACTAGCGGCTCCTACGAGCAGTACTTC. This chain uses TRBV20-1 with TRBJ2-7; 11 bases match TRBD2. Germline CDR1 DFQATT, CDR2 SNEGSKA (reference sequence). The CDR3 covers 15 residues. The V and J ends lost 0 bases and 0 bases, in that order; junction bases with no gene match: 1.

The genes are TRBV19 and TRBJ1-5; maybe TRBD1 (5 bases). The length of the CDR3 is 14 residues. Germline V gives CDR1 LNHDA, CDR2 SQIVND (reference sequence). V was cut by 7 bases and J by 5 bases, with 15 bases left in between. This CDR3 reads CASNGGWADQPQHF. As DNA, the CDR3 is TGTGCCAGTAACGGGGGATGGGCGGATCAGCCCCAGCATTTT.

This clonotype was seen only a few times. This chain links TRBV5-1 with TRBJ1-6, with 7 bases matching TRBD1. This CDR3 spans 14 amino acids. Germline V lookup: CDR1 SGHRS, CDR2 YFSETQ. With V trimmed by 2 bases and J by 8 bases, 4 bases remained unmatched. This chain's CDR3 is CASSFRDSDSPLHF. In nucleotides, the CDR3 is TGCGCCAGCAGCTTCCGGGACAGTGATTCACCCCTCCACTTT.

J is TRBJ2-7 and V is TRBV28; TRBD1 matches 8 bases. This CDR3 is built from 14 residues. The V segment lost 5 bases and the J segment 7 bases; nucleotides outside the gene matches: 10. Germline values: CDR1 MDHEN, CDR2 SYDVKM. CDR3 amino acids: CASSIRGRDNEQYF. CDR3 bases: TGTGCCAGCAGTATCAGGGGGCGAGACAATGAGCAGTACTTC. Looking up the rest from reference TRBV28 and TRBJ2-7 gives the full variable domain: DVKVTQSSRYLVKRTGEKVFLECVQDMDHENMFWYRQDPGLGLRLIYFSYDVKMKEKGDIPEGYSVSREKKERFSLILESASTNQTSMYLCASSIRGRDNEQYFGPGTRLTVT.

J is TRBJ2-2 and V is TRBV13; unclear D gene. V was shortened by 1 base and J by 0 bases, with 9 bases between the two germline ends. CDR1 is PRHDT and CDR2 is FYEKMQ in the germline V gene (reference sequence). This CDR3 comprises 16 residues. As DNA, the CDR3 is TGTGCCAGCAGCTTAGAGGTGGGGTCGAACACCGGGGAGCTGTTTTTT. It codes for CASSLEVGSNTGELFF.

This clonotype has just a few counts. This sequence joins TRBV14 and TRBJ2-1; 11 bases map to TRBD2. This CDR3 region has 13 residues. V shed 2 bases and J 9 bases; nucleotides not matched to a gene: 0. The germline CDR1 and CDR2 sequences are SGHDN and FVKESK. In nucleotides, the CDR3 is TGTGCCAGCAGCCAACTAGCGGGGGGTGAGCAGTTCTTC. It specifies CASSQLAGGEQFF.

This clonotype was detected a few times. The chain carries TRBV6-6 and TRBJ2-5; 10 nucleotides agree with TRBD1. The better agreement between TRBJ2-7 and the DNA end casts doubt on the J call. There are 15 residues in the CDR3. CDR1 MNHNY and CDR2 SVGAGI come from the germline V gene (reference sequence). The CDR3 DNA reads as TGTGCCAGCAGTTACCACTGGACAGGGGGGAACGAGCAGTACTTC. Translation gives CASSYHWTGGNEQYF.

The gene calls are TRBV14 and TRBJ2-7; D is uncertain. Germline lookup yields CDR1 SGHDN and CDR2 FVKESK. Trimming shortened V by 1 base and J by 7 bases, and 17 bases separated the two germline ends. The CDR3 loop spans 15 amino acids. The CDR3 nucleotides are TGTGCCAGCAGCCAAGTTGGGCTGGTTTCGGATGAGCAGTACTTC. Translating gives CASSQVGLVSDEQYF.

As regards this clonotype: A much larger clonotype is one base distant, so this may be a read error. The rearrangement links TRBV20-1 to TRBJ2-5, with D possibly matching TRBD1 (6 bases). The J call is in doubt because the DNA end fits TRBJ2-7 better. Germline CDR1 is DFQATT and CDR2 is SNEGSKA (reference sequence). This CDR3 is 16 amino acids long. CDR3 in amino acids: CSARDRSLGQSYEQYF. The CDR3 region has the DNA TGCAGTGCTAGAGATCGGTCTCTTGGACAGTCCTACGAGCAGTACTTC.

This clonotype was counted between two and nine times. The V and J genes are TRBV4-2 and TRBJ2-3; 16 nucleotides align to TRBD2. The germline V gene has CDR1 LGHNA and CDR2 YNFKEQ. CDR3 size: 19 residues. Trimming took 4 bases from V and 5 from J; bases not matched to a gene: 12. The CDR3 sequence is CASSPPGTSGGALGDTQYF. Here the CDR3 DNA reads TGTGCCAGCAGCCCTCCCGGGACTAGCGGGGGGGCCCTCGGAGATACGCAGTATTTT.

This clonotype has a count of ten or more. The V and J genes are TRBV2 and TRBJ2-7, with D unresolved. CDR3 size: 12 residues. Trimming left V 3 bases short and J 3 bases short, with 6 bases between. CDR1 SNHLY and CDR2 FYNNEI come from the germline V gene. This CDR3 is CASSDGGYEQYF. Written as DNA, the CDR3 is TGTGCCAGCAGTGATGGTGGCTACGAGCAGTACTTC.

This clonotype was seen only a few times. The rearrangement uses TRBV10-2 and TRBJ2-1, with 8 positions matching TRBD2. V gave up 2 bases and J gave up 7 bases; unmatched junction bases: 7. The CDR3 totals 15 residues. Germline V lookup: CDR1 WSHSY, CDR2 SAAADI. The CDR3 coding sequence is TGCGCCAGCAGTGAGAAGGCGGGGGGTCGGAATGAGCAGTTCTTC. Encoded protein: CASSEKAGGRNEQFF.

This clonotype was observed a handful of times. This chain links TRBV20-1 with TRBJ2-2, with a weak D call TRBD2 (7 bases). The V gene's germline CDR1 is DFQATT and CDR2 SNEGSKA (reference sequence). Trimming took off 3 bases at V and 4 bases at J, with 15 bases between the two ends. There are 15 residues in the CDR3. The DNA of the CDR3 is TGCAGTGCTAGGGTTGTGGGGGGGCGCACCGGGGAGCTGTTTTTT. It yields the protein CSARVVGGRTGELFF.

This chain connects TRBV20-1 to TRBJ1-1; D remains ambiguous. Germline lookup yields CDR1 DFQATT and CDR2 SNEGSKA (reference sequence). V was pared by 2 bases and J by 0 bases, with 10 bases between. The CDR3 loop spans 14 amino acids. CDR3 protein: CSARTGLLNTEAFF. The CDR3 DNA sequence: TGCAGTGCTAGAACCGGACTTTTGAACACTGAAGCTTTCTTT.

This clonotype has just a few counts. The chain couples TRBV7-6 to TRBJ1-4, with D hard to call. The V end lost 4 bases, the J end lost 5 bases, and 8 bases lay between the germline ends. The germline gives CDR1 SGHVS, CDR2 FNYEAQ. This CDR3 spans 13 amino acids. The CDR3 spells CASSSNWNEKLFF. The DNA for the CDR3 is TGTGCCAGCAGCTCTAACTGGAATGAAAAACTGTTTTTT.

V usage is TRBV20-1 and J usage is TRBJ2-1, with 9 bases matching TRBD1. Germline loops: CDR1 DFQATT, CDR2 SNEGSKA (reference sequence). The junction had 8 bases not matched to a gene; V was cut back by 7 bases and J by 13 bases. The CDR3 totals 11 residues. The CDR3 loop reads CSVDRGETQFF. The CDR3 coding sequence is TGCAGTGTGGACAGGGGTGAGACCCAGTTCTTC.

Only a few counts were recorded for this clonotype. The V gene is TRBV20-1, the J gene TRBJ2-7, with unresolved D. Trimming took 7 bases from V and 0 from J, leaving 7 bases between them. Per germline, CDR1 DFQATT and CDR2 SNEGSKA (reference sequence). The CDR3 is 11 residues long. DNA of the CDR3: TGCAGTGGACACAGCTCCTACGAGCAGTACTTC. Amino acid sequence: CSGHSSYEQYF.

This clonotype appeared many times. The CDR3 loop is CASSFAKAASTDTQYF. The CDR3 nucleotides read TGTGCCAGCAGCTTCGCCAAGGCCGCATCCACAGATACGCAGTATTTT. The genes are TRBV13 and TRBJ2-3; no clear D. Trimming took 3 bases from V and 2 from J, leaving 15 bases between them. CDR3 length: 16 residues. Germline V gives CDR1 PRHDT, CDR2 FYEKMQ (reference sequence).

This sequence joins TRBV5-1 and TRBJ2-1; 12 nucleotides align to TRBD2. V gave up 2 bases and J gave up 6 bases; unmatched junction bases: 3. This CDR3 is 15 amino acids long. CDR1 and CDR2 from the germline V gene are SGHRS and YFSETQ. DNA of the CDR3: TGCGCCAGCAGCTTTGGACTAGCGGGGCCCAATGAGCAGTTCTTC. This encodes CASSFGLAGPNEQFF.

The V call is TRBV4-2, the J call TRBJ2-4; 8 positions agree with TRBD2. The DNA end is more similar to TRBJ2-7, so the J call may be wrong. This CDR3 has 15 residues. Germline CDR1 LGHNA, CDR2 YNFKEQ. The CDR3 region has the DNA TGTGCCAGCAGCCCGGCCGTAACTAGCGGATACGAGCAGTACTTC. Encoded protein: CASSPAVTSGYEQYF.

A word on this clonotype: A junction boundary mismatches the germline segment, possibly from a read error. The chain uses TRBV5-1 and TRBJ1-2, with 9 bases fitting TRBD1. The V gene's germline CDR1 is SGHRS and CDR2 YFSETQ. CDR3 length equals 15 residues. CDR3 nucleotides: TGCGCCAGCCGCGATGGGGGACAGGGCAACTATTGCTACACCTTC. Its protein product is CASRDGGQGNYCYTF. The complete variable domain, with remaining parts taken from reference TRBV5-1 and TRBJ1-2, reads KAGVTQTPRYLIKTRGQQVTLSCSPISGHRSVSWYQQTPGQGLQFLFEYFSETQRNKGNFPGRFSGRQFSNSRSEMNVSTLELGDSALYLCASRDGGQGNYCYTFGSGTRLTVV.

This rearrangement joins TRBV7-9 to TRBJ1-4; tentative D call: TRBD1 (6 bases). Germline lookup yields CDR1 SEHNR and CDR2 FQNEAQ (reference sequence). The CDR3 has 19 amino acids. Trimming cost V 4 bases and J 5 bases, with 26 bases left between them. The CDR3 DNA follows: TGTGCCAGCAGCTACCTCCGGGGCAGGGACATCAGGTTAAATGAAAAACTGTTTTTT. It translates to CASSYLRGRDIRLNEKLFF.